This TCR beta chain was sequenced during a study of neurological immune-mediated disorders. General study results and limits: Phylogenetic analysis grouped 18 of 34 multiple sclerosis patients' repertoires together, suggesting a possible repertoire signature.

A single record per CDR3 protein comes from TCRdb applying MiXCR to the 5' RACE reads. The profile shows about 66,000 distinct CDR3 sequences, about 5% of them singletons. To note about this clonotype: What it binds is unknown.

Trimming took 2 bases from V and 5 from J, leaving 4 bases between them. Germline CDR1 is SEHNR and CDR2 is FQNEAQ (reference sequence). This CDR3 comprises 11 residues. The chain recombines TRBV7-9 with TRBJ2-7; no reliable D call. The origin of this receptor is a woman between 70 and 85 years old with multiple sclerosis. The specimen sequenced was PBMCs. CDR3 sequence: CASSLHNEQYF. In DNA, the CDR3 is TGTGCCAGCAGCTTACATAACGAGCAGTACTTC.